The 14 T cell receptor beta chains in this list originate from one sample, sequenced in a study of T-cell memory formation after mild COVID-19. TCRdb redid the calling of the 5' RACE reads with MiXCR, one entry per CDR3 protein. The table lists about 200,000 distinct CDR3 sequences, around 18% of them singletons. Material: PBMCs or a T cell subset sorted from them (not recorded which). All receptors derive from an adult woman who had mild COVID-19 (a few samples of this study predate the infection). Cell type and time point are not known.

This clonotype was found many times. The gene calls are TRBV7-2 and TRBJ2-2; TRBD1 matches at 9 bases. Germline CDR1 SGHTA, CDR2 FQGNSA. This CDR3 comprises 17 residues. V was clipped by 5 bases and J by 5 bases; unmatched bases: 12. The CDR3 bases are TGTGCCAGCAGCCACTACCCCGGGACAGGGAAGACCGGGGAGCTGTTTTTT. It codes for CASSHYPGTGKTGELFF.

This clonotype occurred a few times. The chain is built from TRBV5-1 and TRBJ2-3; 10 bases agree with TRBD2. The CDR3 has 14 amino acids. Germline loops: CDR1 SGHRS, CDR2 YFSETQ. Trimming at V came to 7 bases and at J to 4 bases, leaving 6 bases not matched to a gene. The DNA for the CDR3 is TGCGCCAGCGAGACCGGGACTAGCGCAGATACGCAGTATTTT. This sequence encodes CASETGTSADTQYF.

Many counts were recorded for this clonotype. V and J are TRBV12-3 or TRBV12-4 and TRBJ2-2; D is possibly TRBD1 or TRBD2 (5 bases each). V was shortened by 6 bases and J by 6 bases, with 8 bases between the two germline ends. The CDR3 is made up of 12 amino acids. The CDR3 sequence is CASRRGPGELFF. CDR3 sequence (DNA): TGTGCCAGCAGGAGGGGCCCCGGGGAGCTGTTTTTT.

This clonotype was found a few times. The V gene is TRBV7-6, the J gene TRBJ2-2, with D perhaps matching TRBD2 (6 bases). The CDR3 totals 16 residues. Deletions cut 0 bases from V and 0 bases from J, with 8 bases between. CDR1 is SGHVS, CDR2 FNYEAQ, per germline. As DNA, the CDR3 is TGTGCCAGCAGCTTAGCGCCGGGGGCGAACACCGGGGAGCTGTTTTTT. This gives the protein CASSLAPGANTGELFF. Combining the CDR3 with reference TRBV7-6 and TRBJ2-2 gives the whole variable domain GAGVSQSPRYKVTKRGQDVALRCDPISGHVSLYWYRQALGQGPEFLTYFNYEAQQDKSGLPNDRFSAERPEGSISTLTIQRTEQRDSAMYRCASSLAPGANTGELFFGEGSRLTVL.

This clonotype has ten or more counts. This chain uses TRBV10-3 with TRBJ2-4; TRBD2 matches 10 bases. V lost 0 bases to trimming and J lost 3 bases; unmatched junction nucleotides: 2. CDR3 length equals 16 residues. Germline loops: CDR1 ENHRY, CDR2 SYGVKD. CDR3 sequence reads: CAISESWTSGKNIQYF. The CDR3 coding sequence is TGTGCCATCAGTGAGTCCTGGACTAGCGGCAAAAACATTCAGTACTTC.

J is TRBJ2-2 and V is TRBV18; D call uncertain. The CDR3 loop spans 15 amino acids. From germline, CDR1 is KGHSH and CDR2 LQKENI. The V and J ends lost 2 bases and 0 bases respectively, with 7 bases between them. The CDR3 region has the DNA TGTGCCAGCTCACCAGGGCGCGCGAACACCGGGGAGCTGTTTTTT. It encodes CASSPGRANTGELFF.

There are a few counts of this clonotype. This chain links TRBV7-9 with TRBJ1-1; a weak D match, TRBD1 (6 bases). The V end lost 5 bases, the J end lost 8 bases, and 18 bases lay between the germline ends. The CDR3 spans 14 residues. Germline-derived CDR1 and CDR2 are SEHNR and FQNEAQ (reference sequence). In nucleotides, the CDR3 is TGTGCCAGCAGCCCAACCGGGGGCCCCTACGAAGCTTTCTTT. It is translated as CASSPTGGPYEAFF.

In this sample, this clonotype turned up a few times. The chain employs TRBV12-3 or TRBV12-4 and TRBJ2-1; possibly TRBD1 for D (5 bases). V shed 4 bases and J shed 12 bases, with 13 bases lying between them. The CDR3 runs to 12 residues. The CDR3 DNA reads as TGTGCCAGCAGTTCTCAGGGTTCAGGGCAGTTCTTC. Protein product: CASSSQGSGQFF.

The chain couples TRBV6-2 or TRBV6-3 to TRBJ2-4; D gene ambiguous. The CDR3 is 13 residues long. Germline V gives CDR1 MNHEY, CDR2 SVGEGT. The ends were cut back, 0 bases at V and 6 bases at J, with 6 bases in the middle. CDR3 bases: TGTGCCAGCAGTTACTCGGACCTAAACATTCAGTACTTC. Its translation is CASSYSDLNIQYF.

This clonotype has a handful of counts. The J gene is TRBJ1-3, the V gene TRBV7-9; D may be TRBD1 (5 bases). With 3 bases removed from V and 4 bases from J, the gap between germline ends came to 10 bases. The CDR3 runs to 14 residues. From germline, CDR1 is SEHNR and CDR2 FQNEAQ (reference sequence). The CDR3 DNA reads TGTGCCAGCAGCTTTACGGGGGTCGGAAACACCATATATTTT. It yields the protein CASSFTGVGNTIYF.

In this sample, this clonotype turned up a few times. This chain joins TRBV18 and TRBJ1-2, with D unclear. Germline lookup yields CDR1 KGHSH and CDR2 LQKENI. V gave up 2 bases and J gave up 8 bases, with 15 bases separating them. The CDR3 runs 14 residues. The CDR3: CASSPDIPKRGYTF. As DNA, the CDR3 is TGTGCCAGCTCACCAGACATACCTAAGCGCGGCTACACCTTC.

The chain has TRBV5-4 and TRBJ1-1; D is undetermined. The V gene lost 0 bases and the J gene lost 1 base, with 7 bases spanning the gap. Germline CDR1 SGHNT, CDR2 YYREEE (reference sequence). The CDR3 has 14 residues. CDR3 in amino acids: CASSLAAANTEAFF. The CDR3 bases are TGTGCCAGCAGCTTGGCCGCGGCGAACACTGAAGCTTTCTTT.

This clonotype was observed a handful of times. The rearrangement uses TRBV5-5 and TRBJ1-5; D unresolved. The CDR3 totals 16 residues. CDR1 is SGHKS, CDR2 YYEKEE, per germline (reference sequence). V shed 0 bases and J shed 3 bases, with 13 bases lying between them. CDR3 protein: CASSLAWGLDNQPQHF. The CDR3 DNA reads as TGTGCCAGCAGCTTGGCTTGGGGATTGGACAATCAGCCCCAGCATTTT. Full variable domain (rest looked up from reference TRBV5-5 and TRBJ1-5): DAGVTQSPTHLIKTRGQQVTLRCSPISGHKSVSWYQQVLGQGPQFIFQYYEKEERGRGNFPDRFSARQFPNYSSELNVNALLLGDSALYLCASSLAWGLDNQPQHFGDGTRLSIL.

This clonotype was counted a few times. J is TRBJ2-3 and V is TRBV6-5, with 8 positions matching TRBD1. Germline-derived CDR1 and CDR2 are MNHEY and SVGAGI. The CDR3 extends over 13 amino acids. The V segment lost 6 bases and the J segment 1 base; nucleotides outside the gene matches: 0. The CDR3 is CASRDRGTDTQYF. CDR3 in DNA: TGTGCCAGCAGGGACAGGGGCACAGATACGCAGTATTTT.